This T cell receptor (beta chain) was sequenced in a study of human T cells and chemical hapten exposure. This clonotype was seen many times. TCRdb reprocessed the RACE reads with MiXCR, giving one entry per CDR3 protein. Here the sample spans about 37,000 distinct CDR3 sequences, 4.5% to 5.5% being singletons. The V end lost 2 bases, the J end lost 6 bases, and 8 bases lay between the germline ends. The germline V gene encodes CDR1 SNHLY and CDR2 FYNNEI. The CDR3 extends over 13 amino acids. This sample's time point: healthy volunteer bleed at 6 weeks. Unfractionated whole blood was the source of the extracted total RNA.

This chain uses TRBV2 with TRBJ2-1, with D possibly TRBD2 on 6 matching bases. This sequence originates from a human donor in good health. Some clones in this sample may be carry-over from other donors' samples. Input material: whole blood. The CDR3 nucleotides read TGTGCCAGCAGTGAACTAGCGCCCAATGAGCAGTTCTTC. Amino acids: CASSELAPNEQFF. The full variable domain, with the rest looked up from reference TRBV2 and TRBJ2-1, is EPEVTQTPSHQVTQMGQEVILRCVPISNHLYFYWYRQILGQKVEFLVSFYNNEISEKSEIFDDQFSVERPDGSNFTLKIRSTKLEDSAMYFCASSELAPNEQFFGPGTRLTVL.